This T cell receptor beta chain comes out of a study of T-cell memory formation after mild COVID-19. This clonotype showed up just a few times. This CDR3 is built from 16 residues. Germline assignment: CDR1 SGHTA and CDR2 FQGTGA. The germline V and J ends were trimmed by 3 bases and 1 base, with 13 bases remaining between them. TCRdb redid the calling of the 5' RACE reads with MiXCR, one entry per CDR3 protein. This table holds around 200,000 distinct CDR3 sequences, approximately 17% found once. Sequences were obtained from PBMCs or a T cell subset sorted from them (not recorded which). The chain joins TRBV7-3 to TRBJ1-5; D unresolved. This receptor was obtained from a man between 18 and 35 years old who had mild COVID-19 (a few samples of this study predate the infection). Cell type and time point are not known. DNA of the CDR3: TGTGCCAGCAGCTTTGTAGGAGGAGGCAGCAATCAGCCCCAGCATTTT. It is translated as CASSFVGGGSNQPQHF. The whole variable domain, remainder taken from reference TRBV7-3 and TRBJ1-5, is GAGVSQTPSNKVTEKGKYVELRCDPISGHTALYWYRQSLGQGPEFLIYFQGTGAADDSGLPNDRFFAVRPEGSVSTLKIQRTERGDSAVYLCASSFVGGGSNQPQHFGDGTRLSIL.